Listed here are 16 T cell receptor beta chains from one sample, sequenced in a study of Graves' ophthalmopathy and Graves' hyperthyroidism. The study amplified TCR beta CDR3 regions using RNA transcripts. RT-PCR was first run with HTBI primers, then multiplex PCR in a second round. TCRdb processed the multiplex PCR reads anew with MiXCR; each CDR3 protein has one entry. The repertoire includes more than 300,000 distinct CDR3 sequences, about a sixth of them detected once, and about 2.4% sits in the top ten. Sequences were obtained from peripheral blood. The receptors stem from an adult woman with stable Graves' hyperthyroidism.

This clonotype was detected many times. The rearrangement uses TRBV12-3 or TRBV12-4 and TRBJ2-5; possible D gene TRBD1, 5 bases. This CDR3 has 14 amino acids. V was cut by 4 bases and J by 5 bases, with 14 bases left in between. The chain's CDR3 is CASSYRQGWETQYF. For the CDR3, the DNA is TGTGCCAGCAGTTATCGCCAGGGCTGGGAGACCCAGTACTTC.

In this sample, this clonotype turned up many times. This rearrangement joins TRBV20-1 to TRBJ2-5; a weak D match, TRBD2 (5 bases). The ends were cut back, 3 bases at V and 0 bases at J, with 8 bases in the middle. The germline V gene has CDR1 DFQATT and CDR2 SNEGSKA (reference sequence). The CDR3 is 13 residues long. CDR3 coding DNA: TGCAGTGCTAGTAAGCGGAACCAAGAGACCCAGTACTTC. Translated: CSASKRNQETQYF.

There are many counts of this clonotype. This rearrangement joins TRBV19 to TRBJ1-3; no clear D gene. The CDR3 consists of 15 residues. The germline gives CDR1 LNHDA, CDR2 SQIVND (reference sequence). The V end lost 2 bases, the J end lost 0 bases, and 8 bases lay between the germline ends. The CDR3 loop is CASSILTSSGNTIYF. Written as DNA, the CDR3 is TGTGCCAGTAGTATATTGACGAGCTCTGGAAACACCATATATTTT. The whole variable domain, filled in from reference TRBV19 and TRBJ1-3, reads DGGITQSPKYLFRKEGQNVTLSCEQNLNHDAMYWYRQDPGQGLRLIYYSQIVNDFQKGDIAEGYSVSREKKESFPLTVTSAQKNPTAFYLCASSILTSSGNTIYFGEGSWLTVV.

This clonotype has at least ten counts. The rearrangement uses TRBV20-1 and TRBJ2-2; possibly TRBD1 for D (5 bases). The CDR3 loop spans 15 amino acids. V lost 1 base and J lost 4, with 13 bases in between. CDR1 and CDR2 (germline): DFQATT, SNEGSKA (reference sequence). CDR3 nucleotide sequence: TGCAGTGCTAGAGCTATAGCAGGGCCCACCGGGGAGCTGTTTTTT. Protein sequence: CSARAIAGPTGELFF.

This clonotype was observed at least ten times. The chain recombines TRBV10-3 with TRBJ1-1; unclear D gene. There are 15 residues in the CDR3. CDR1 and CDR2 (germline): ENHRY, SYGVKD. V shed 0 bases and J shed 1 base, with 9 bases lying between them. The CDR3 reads CAISESGLQNTEAFF. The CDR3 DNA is TGTGCCATCAGTGAGTCGGGCTTACAGAACACTGAAGCTTTCTTT.

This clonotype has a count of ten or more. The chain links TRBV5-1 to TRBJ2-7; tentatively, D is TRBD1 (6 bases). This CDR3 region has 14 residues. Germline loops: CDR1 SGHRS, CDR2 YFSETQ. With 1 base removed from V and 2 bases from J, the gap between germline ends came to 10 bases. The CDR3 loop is CASSLITGTYEQYF. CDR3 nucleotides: TGCGCCAGCAGCTTGATTACAGGGACCTACGAGCAGTACTTC.

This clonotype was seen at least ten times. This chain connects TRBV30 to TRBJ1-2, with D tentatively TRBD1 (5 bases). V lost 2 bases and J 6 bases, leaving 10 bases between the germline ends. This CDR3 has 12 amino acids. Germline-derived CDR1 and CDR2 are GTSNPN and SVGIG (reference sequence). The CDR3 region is CAWSYGGDGYTF. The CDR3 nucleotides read TGTGCCTGGAGTTACGGGGGGGATGGCTACACCTTC. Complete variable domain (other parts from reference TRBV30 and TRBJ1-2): SQTIHQWPATLVQPVGSPLSLECTVEGTSNPNLYWYRQAAGRGLQLLFYSVGIGQISSEVPQNLSASRPQDRQFILSSKKLLLSDSGFYLCAWSYGGDGYTFGSGTRLTVV.

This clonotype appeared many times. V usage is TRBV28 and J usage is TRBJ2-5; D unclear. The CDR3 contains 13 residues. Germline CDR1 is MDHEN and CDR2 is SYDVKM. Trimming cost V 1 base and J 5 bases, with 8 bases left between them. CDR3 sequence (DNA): TGTGCCAGCAGTTTATCTTCCTCGGAGACCCAGTACTTC. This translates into CASSLSSSETQYF.

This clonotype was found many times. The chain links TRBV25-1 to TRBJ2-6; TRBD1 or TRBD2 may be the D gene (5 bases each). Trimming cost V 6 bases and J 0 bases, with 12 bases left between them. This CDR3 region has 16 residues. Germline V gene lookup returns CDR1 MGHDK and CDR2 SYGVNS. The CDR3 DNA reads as TGTGCCAGCAGGGCGTGGGGGAGCTCTGGGGCCAACGTCCTGACTTTC. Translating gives CASRAWGSSGANVLTF. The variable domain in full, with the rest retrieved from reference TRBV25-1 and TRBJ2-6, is EADIYQTPRYLVIGTGKKITLECSQTMGHDKMYWYQQDPGMELHLIHYSYGVNSTEKGDLSSESTVSRIRTEHFPLTLESARPSHTSQYLCASRAWGSSGANVLTFGAGSRLTVL.

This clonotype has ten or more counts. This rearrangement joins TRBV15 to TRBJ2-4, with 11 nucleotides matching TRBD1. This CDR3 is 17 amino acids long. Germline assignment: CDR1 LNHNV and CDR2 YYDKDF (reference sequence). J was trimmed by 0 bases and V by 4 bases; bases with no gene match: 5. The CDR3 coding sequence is TGTGCCACCAGCAAACGGACAGGGGGCATAGCCAAAAACATTCAGTACTTC. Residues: CATSKRTGGIAKNIQYF.

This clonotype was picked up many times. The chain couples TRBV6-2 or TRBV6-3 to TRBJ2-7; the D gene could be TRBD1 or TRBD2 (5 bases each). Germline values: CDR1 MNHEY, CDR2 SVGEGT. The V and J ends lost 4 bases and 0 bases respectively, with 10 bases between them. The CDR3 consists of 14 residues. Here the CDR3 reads CASSSTGASYEQYF. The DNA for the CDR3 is TGTGCCAGCAGTTCCACCGGGGCCTCCTACGAGCAGTACTTC.

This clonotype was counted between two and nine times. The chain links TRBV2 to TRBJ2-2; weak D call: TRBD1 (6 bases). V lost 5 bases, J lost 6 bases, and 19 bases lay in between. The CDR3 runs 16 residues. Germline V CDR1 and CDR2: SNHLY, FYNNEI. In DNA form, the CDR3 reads TGTGCCAGCAGTCCTGACAGGCAGCCCAGTGCCGGGGAGCTGTTTTTT. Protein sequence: CASSPDRQPSAGELFF.

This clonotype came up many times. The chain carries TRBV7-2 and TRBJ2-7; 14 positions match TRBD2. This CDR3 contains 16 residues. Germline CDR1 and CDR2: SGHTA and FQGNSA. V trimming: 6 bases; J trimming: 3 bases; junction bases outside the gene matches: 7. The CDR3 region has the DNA TGTGCCAGCAGACCAGGGACTAGCGGGAGAATCTACGAGCAGTACTTC. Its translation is CASRPGTSGRIYEQYF.

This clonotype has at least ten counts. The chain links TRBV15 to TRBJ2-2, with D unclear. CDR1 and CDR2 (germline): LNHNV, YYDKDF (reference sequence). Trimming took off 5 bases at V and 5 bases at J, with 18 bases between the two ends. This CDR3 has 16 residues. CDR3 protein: CATSVGKLTLTGELFF. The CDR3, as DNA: TGTGCCACCAGCGTAGGGAAGCTAACGTTGACCGGGGAGCTGTTTTTT.

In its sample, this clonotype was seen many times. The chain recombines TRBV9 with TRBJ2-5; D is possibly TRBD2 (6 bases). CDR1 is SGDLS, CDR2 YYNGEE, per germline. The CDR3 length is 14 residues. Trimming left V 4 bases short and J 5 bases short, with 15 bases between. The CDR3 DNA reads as TGTGCCAGCAGCCCCGGGAGTTACGAGGAGACCCAGTACTTC. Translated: CASSPGSYEETQYF.

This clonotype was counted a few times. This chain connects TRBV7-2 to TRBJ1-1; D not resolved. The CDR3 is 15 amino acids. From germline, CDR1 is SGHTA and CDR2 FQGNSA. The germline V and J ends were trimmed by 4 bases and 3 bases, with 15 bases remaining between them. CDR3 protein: CASSSGPHGDTEAFF. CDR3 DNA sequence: TGTGCCAGCAGCTCAGGACCACACGGCGACACTGAAGCTTTCTTT.